This T cell receptor beta chain is drawn from a study of cytomegalovirus exposure and HLA in healthy donors. The overall study: The roughly 110 validation repertoires matched the roughly 630 first-cohort repertoires in platform, a later analysis reported.

Donors were drawn from the approximately 120-subject validation cohort, separate from the approximately 620-subject first cohort. The data were produced by immunoSEQ multiplex PCR, yet TCRdb's version contains in-frame clones alone and is incomplete. The sample records over 200,000 clones, over 75% being singletons. A note on this clone: Its antigen is not identified.

Germline CDR1 is SGHTA and CDR2 is FQGTGA. This CDR3 contains 16 residues. J gave up 0 bases and V 5 bases, and 6 bases lay outside the gene matches. Study-level points and caveats: In the roughly 110 validation repertoires, approximately 94% of cluster scores exceeded 0, per a later analysis. Among the CMV-associated chains, a few were confirmed in vitro as specific for CMV antigens.

The chain recombines TRBV7-3 with TRBJ2-1; 8 bases match TRBD1. This receptor was obtained from a woman between 18 and 30 years old in good health and CMV-seropositive. The sequenced sample consisted of PBMCs. The CDR3 loop reads CASSPRTGPSYNEQFF. The DNA of the CDR3 is TGTGCCAGCAGCCCAAGGACAGGGCCCTCCTACAATGAGCAGTTCTTC.